Listed here is a single TCR beta chain. The data were taken from a study of blood T cell repertoires in COVID-19. This CDR3 contains 14 residues. Trimming at V came to 3 bases and at J to 1 base, leaving 0 bases not matched to a gene. Germline V gives CDR1 SNHLY, CDR2 FYNNEI. The table came from immunoSEQ multiplex PCR; TCRdb's copy has only in-frame clones and leaves some out. This table holds about 240,000 clones, approximately 85% found once. This receptor was taken from a woman aged 60-70 years with active or convalescent COVID-19. The chain is built from TRBV2 and TRBJ2-5; 9 bases are a match to TRBD2. Sequenced: peripheral blood. CDR3 loop: CASSEGLAQETQYF. CDR3 coding DNA: TGTGCCAGCAGTGAGGGACTAGCCCAAGAGACCCAGTACTTC.